Listed here are 14 T cell receptor beta chains from one sample, sequenced in a study of shared T cell receptors in the human thymus. The protocol was immunoSEQ multiplex PCR, while the TCRdb copy is restricted to in-frame clones and leaves out a portion. The sample includes under 700,000 clones, about 80% of them seen just once. These data also formed part of another study, on human thymus T cells.

Sequenced sample: thymocytes. The receptors were gathered from a boy less than two years old with a congenital heart defect.

The chain joins TRBV5-6 to TRBJ2-1, with 12 bases fitting TRBD2. Germline V gene data show CDR1 as SGHDT and CDR2 as YYEEEE. The CDR3 spans 17 residues. V was pared by 3 bases and J by 8 bases, with 12 bases of the junction left unmatched. The CDR3 protein is CASSCKLETSGSYEQFF. Here the CDR3 DNA reads TGTGCCAGCAGCTGTAAATTAGAGACTAGCGGGAGCTATGAGCAGTTCTTC.

The chain has TRBV27 and TRBJ2-4, with a tentative D call TRBD2 (6 bases). CDR1 MNHEY and CDR2 SMNVEV come from the germline V gene (reference sequence). The CDR3 sequence is 19 residues long. With 5 bases removed from V and 0 bases from J, the gap between germline ends came to 23 bases. CDR3 nucleotide sequence: TGTGCCAGCAGTCCCCTTGGGGAGGCGGTCAGCCTAGCCAAAAACATTCAGTACTTC. Translated, it gives CASSPLGEAVSLAKNIQYF.

The chain couples TRBV6-6 to TRBJ2-1; 9 bases agree with TRBD2. The V gene end was trimmed by 2 bases and the J gene end by 8 bases; junction bases not matched to a gene: 7. This CDR3 is 15 amino acids long. Germline-derived CDR1 and CDR2 are MNHNY and SVGAGI (reference sequence). The chain's CDR3 is CASSYVAGGPDEQFF. Here the CDR3 DNA reads TGTGCCAGCAGTTACGTCGCGGGAGGGCCCGATGAGCAGTTCTTC.

The V gene is TRBV19, the J gene TRBJ2-2; D is ambiguous. Germline loops: CDR1 LNHDA, CDR2 SQIVND (reference sequence). This CDR3 comprises 14 residues. V was trimmed by 5 bases and J by 4 bases, leaving 11 bases between them. This chain's CDR3 is CASSRRVGTGELFF. For the CDR3, the DNA is TGTGCCAGTAGTCGCCGCGTTGGCACCGGGGAGCTGTTTTTT.

The chain couples TRBV6-4 to TRBJ2-3, with 9 bases matching TRBD1. Germline-derived CDR1 and CDR2 are MRHNA and SNTAGT. The CDR3 sequence is 16 residues long. J gave up 3 bases and V 2 bases, and 6 bases lay outside the gene matches. The CDR3 DNA sequence: TGTGCCAGCAGTGACATACAGGGGGCTAGGACAGATACGCAGTATTTT. Translating gives CASSDIQGARTDTQYF.

The genes are TRBV19 and TRBJ2-7, with TRBD2 as a possible D gene (5 bases). This CDR3 region has 12 residues. V gave up 4 bases and J gave up 6 bases, with 10 bases separating them. Per the germline V gene, CDR1 is LNHDA and CDR2 is SQIVND (reference sequence). The CDR3 sequence is CASSTRVGEQYF. CDR3 DNA sequence: TGTGCCAGTAGTACGAGGGTAGGCGAGCAGTACTTC.

The chain joins TRBV9 to TRBJ1-4; 7 bases fit TRBD1. Germline V CDR1 and CDR2: SGDLS, YYNGEE. V shed 4 bases and J 5 bases; nucleotides not matched to a gene: 8. The CDR3 runs to 15 residues. In nucleotides, the CDR3 is TGTGCCAGCAGCCCATGGACAGGCGGAAATGAAAAACTGTTTTTT. This gives the protein CASSPWTGGNEKLFF.

This clone was seen a few times. This rearrangement joins TRBV6-1 to TRBJ2-6; possible D gene TRBD1, 6 bases. Germline values: CDR1 MNHNS, CDR2 SASEGT. This CDR3 is 19 amino acids long. The ends were cut back, 4 bases at V and 0 bases at J, with 19 bases in the middle. CDR3 sequence reads: CASSGVPRDNHSGANVLTF. CDR3 coding DNA: TGTGCCAGCAGTGGGGTCCCTAGGGACAATCACTCTGGGGCCAACGTCCTGACTTTC.

This clone was picked up one time. The J gene is TRBJ2-5, the V gene TRBV27; D is undetermined. V was cut by 4 bases and J by 9 bases, with 18 bases left in between. CDR1 MNHEY and CDR2 SMNVEV come from the germline V gene (reference sequence). This CDR3 spans 14 amino acids. The CDR3, as DNA: TGTGCCAGCAGTTCCGTGTCGGTGTCCCAGGCCCAGTACTTC. This encodes CASSSVSVSQAQYF.

In this sample, this clone turned up once. V is TRBV9 and J is TRBJ1-1; perhaps TRBD1 as D (6 bases). CDR1 is SGDLS and CDR2 is YYNGEE in the germline V gene. Trimming pared 0 bases from V and 3 bases from J, leaving 12 bases between. This CDR3 spans 15 amino acids. The CDR3 nucleotides read TGTGCCAGCAGCGTAGGGCTGCGACAGGACACTGAAGCTTTCTTT. Amino acid sequence: CASSVGLRQDTEAFF.

CDR3 sequence: CASSLERTPSYEQYF. The DNA for the CDR3 is TGTGCCAGCAGCTTAGAGCGGACGCCCTCCTACGAGCAGTACTTC. The genes are TRBV7-9 and TRBJ2-7, with D possibly being TRBD2 (5 bases). CDR1 and CDR2 (germline): SEHNR, FQNEAQ (reference sequence). The CDR3 has 15 residues. Trimming removed 1 base from V and 0 bases from J, with 10 bases in between.

The chain employs TRBV7-2 and TRBJ2-7, with 8 positions matching TRBD2. CDR1 is SGHTA and CDR2 is FQGNSA in the germline V gene. After removal of 1 base from V and 6 bases from J, the junction contained 11 bases not matched to a gene. The CDR3 consists of 16 residues. As DNA, the CDR3 is TGTGCCAGCAGCTTAGAGAAGGCGCGGGGGGAAGGCGAGCAGTACTTC. Protein: CASSLEKARGEGEQYF.

This clone was detected once. V is TRBV5-4 and J is TRBJ1-5, with D maybe TRBD1 (5 bases). Trimming shortened V by 2 bases and J by 4 bases, and 7 bases separated the two germline ends. The CDR3 runs 13 residues. CDR1 is SGHNT and CDR2 is YYREEE in the germline V gene (reference sequence). The CDR3 reads CASSLRGNQPQHF. The CDR3, as DNA: TGTGCCAGCAGCTTACGGGGGAATCAGCCCCAGCATTTT.

This chain joins TRBV7-2 and TRBJ2-7; tentative D call: TRBD1 (5 bases). Germline V gives CDR1 SGHTA, CDR2 FQGNSA. Trimming shortened V by 1 base and J by 3 bases, and 16 bases separated the two germline ends. This CDR3 contains 16 residues. CDR3 DNA: TGTGCCAGCAGCTTAGTAGCAGGGTCGGCCTTCTACGAGCAGTACTTC. This translates into CASSLVAGSAFYEQYF.